The entry below describes one TCR beta chain. The data belong to a study of identical twins. CDR1 is SEHNR and CDR2 is FQNEAQ in the germline V gene (reference sequence). The CDR3 length is 14 residues. V lost 5 bases to trimming and J lost 0 bases, with 8 bases between them. In TCRdb, the 5' RACE reads were re-called with MiXCR into one record per CDR3 protein. The table has 250,000 to 350,000 distinct CDR3 sequences, around 9.7% seen once. These data were likewise used in another study, on yellow fever vaccine responses in identical twins.

The sequence was obtained from a woman aged 18-29 years in good health. The sequenced sample was CD8+ T cells sorted from blood. The chain employs TRBV7-9 and TRBJ1-3, with D unclear. CDR3 loop: CASSKTLSGNTIYF. In nucleotides, the CDR3 is TGTGCCAGCAGCAAGACTCTCTCTGGAAACACCATATATTTT.